The 3 T cell receptor beta chains reported below all come from one sample, sequenced in a study of T cell clusters in autoimmune cytopenias. TRB was amplified by touch-down multiplex PCR, primer pools A and B combined. TCRdb reprocessed the multiplex PCR reads and keeps a single row for each CDR3 protein, giving no DNA. Its listing shows about 5,000 distinct CDR3 sequences. Roughly 38,000 genome equivalents of blood DNA were amplified for TRB. Separately, the same data were catalogued under a study of T cell repertoires in aging, cancer and after chemotherapy.

Material for sequencing was peripheral blood. The receptors shown here come from a human donor in good health.

By frequency, this clonotype registers large. The V call is TRBV12-3 or TRBV12-4, the J call TRBJ2-1; TCRdb calls TRBD2, which cannot be checked without DNA. This CDR3 spans 14 amino acids. CDR3: CASSLTGAYNEQFF.

This clonotype registers medium-sized by frequency. The V and J genes are TRBV19 and TRBJ2-7; TCRdb returns TRBD1, unconfirmable since there is no DNA. The V gene's germline CDR1 is LNHDA and CDR2 SQIVND (reference sequence). This CDR3 contains 13 residues. CDR3 sequence reads: CASTASTGNEQYF.

This clonotype is identified as large from frequency. This rearrangement joins TRBV5-3 to TRBJ2-2; TCRdb returns TRBD1, unconfirmable since there is no DNA. TRBV5-3 is annotated as an ORF whose role is uncertain. The CDR3 runs to 19 residues. CDR3 amino acids: CARSLALDGGQINTGELFF.